The present entry profiles one TCR beta chain with its context. As yet, its antigen is unknown. The data were obtained in a study of cytomegalovirus exposure and HLA in healthy donors. The wider study: Inside one of the first data releases sat some 85 million unique TCRs taken from HLA-typed donors.

The length of the CDR3 is 14 residues. Germline loops: CDR1 SQVTM, CDR2 ANQGSEA. V lost 3 bases to trimming and J lost 0 bases, with 9 bases between them. Notes on the study in general: CMV serostatus stood as the only immune exposure information on hand. Reported findings show TCR beta sequences accurately forecast HLA-A and HLA-B alleles in most subjects. Among the CMV-associated chains, a few were confirmed in vitro as specific for CMV antigens.

A multiplex PCR was run with 60 Vbeta primers and 13 Jbeta primers. The assay was immunoSEQ multiplex PCR, and TCRdb's table has in-frame clones only and misses some. Among about 150,000 clones listed, roughly 70% were seen once. Source material: PBMCs. The source is a man in his thirties or forties in good health and CMV-seronegative. This chain uses TRBV29-1 with TRBJ2-1; a possible D gene is TRBD2 (7 bases). The CDR3 protein is CSVEGGGSYNEQFF. CDR3 DNA: TGCAGCGTTGAGGGAGGGGGCTCCTACAATGAGCAGTTCTTC.